This T cell receptor beta chain was sequenced during a study of shared clonotypes between healthy human individuals. Repertoires were generated with immunoSEQ multiplex PCR, while TCRdb's copy carries only in-frame clones and drops some. The repertoire holds millions of clones, with over 85% as singletons. HIV-negative, healthy adults without recent acute infections or vaccinations were the donors. Every one of the donors was a Caucasian adult that lived in Nashville, Tennessee. The receptor was derived from a man younger than 35 in good health. The sequencing input was naive CD4+ T cells sorted from blood. The subset here: CD45RA+ positively selected.

CDR3 protein: CASRVQGDTGELFF. The DNA for the CDR3 is TGTGCCAGCAGAGTACAGGGAGACACCGGGGAGCTGTTTTTT. V and J are TRBV28 and TRBJ2-2, with D possibly matching TRBD1 (6 bases). V lost 6 bases to trimming and J lost 3 bases, with 11 bases between them. CDR1 and CDR2 (germline): MDHEN, SYDVKM. CDR3 length: 14 residues.